This TCR beta chain was documented in a study of T-cell reconstitution after alpha-beta-depleted transplantation in children. With V trimmed by 1 base and J by 6 bases, 2 bases remained unmatched. The CDR3 runs 13 residues. CDR1 is SGHVS, CDR2 FNYEAQ, per germline. Unique molecular identifiers were incorporated when the TCRbeta library was constructed. Each CDR3 protein gets one entry after TCRdb re-called the PCR reads with MiXCR. The sample has some 200,000 distinct CDR3 sequences, about 6.4% seen once; the top ten hold about 2.9%. A few counts support this clonotype. The sequence came from a human donor who donated a stem cell graft to a child with Wiskott-Aldrich syndrome. The V call is TRBV7-6, the J call TRBJ2-7; 8 bases are shared with TRBD1. Sample: PBMCs from the stem cell graft donor, taken from the stem cell graft. CDR3 nucleotide sequence: TGTGCCAGCAGCTTAGGGACAGGGTCCGAGCAGTACTTC. It codes for CASSLGTGSEQYF.